These 7 T cell receptor beta chains were sequenced from one sample in a study of cytomegalovirus exposure and HLA in healthy donors. The protocol was immunoSEQ multiplex PCR, while the TCRdb copy is restricted to in-frame clones and leaves out a portion. In the table there are 230,000 or so clones, around nine tenths of which are singletons. The sample was PBMCs. The receptor source for this set is a woman aged 18-35 years in good health and CMV-seronegative.

The chain uses TRBV7-6 and TRBJ2-2, with 9 bases lining up with TRBD1. Germline V gives CDR1 SGHVS, CDR2 FNYEAQ. The J segment lost 3 bases and the V segment lost 6 bases, leaving 11 bases of the junction unmatched. The CDR3 loop spans 17 amino acids. CDR3 sequence: CASSQKGQGTDTGELFF. CDR3 nucleotides: TGTGCCAGCAGTCAAAAAGGACAGGGGACAGACACCGGGGAGCTGTTTTTT. Together with reference TRBV7-6 and TRBJ2-2, the CDR3 gives the full variable domain: GAGVSQSPRYKVTKRGQDVALRCDPISGHVSLYWYRQALGQGPEFLTYFNYEAQQDKSGLPNDRFSAERPEGSISTLTIQRTEQRDSAMYRCASSQKGQGTDTGELFFGEGSRLTVL.

This clone was seen a single time. The V gene is TRBV28, the J gene TRBJ2-1; 9 nucleotides align to TRBD2. Unmatched junction bases numbered 3, after V lost 3 bases and J lost 0 bases. This CDR3 contains 16 residues. Per germline, CDR1 MDHEN and CDR2 SYDVKM. CDR3 nucleotides: TGTGCCAGCAGTTTCAGCGGGAGGAGCTCCTACAATGAGCAGTTCTTC. Protein sequence: CASSFSGRSSYNEQFF.

The chain recombines TRBV4-1 with TRBJ2-7, with TRBD2 identical over 10 bases. The V segment lost 0 bases and the J segment 3 bases; nucleotides outside the gene matches: 11. Germline V gene sequence: CDR1 MGHRA, CDR2 YSYEKL. The CDR3 covers 18 residues. Here the CDR3 DNA reads TGCGCCAGCAGCCAAGACGGAGCGGGAGGGCCGAATATCTACGAGCAGTACTTC. It codes for CASSQDGAGGPNIYEQYF.

This clone came up a few times. The V call is TRBV6-1, the J call TRBJ1-2; D not certain. CDR1 is MNHNS and CDR2 is SASEGT in the germline V gene. The V end lost 5 bases, the J end lost 7 bases, and 14 bases lay between the germline ends. The CDR3 is made up of 13 amino acids. CDR3: CASSHEFHGGYTF. The DNA of the CDR3 is TGTGCCAGCAGTCATGAGTTCCACGGTGGCTACACCTTC.

The chain recombines TRBV2 with TRBJ2-5, with 12 bases that match TRBD2. Germline CDR1 reads SNHLY; CDR2 reads FYNNEI. Trimming took 3 bases from V and 5 from J; bases not matched to a gene: 7. The CDR3 is 16 residues long. The CDR3 DNA follows: TGTGCCAGCAGTGATCTAGCGGGAGGGCCGTCGGAGACCCAGTACTTC. It yields the protein CASSDLAGGPSETQYF.

V gene TRBV6-6 combines with J gene TRBJ2-7, with a tentative D call TRBD2 (6 bases). The CDR3 spans 15 residues. The V end lost 6 bases, the J end lost 2 bases, and 17 bases lay between the germline ends. Germline V gene lookup returns CDR1 MNHNY and CDR2 SVGAGI (reference sequence). The CDR3: CASRGGYRTPYEQYF. The CDR3 coding sequence is TGTGCCAGCAGGGGGGGTTACAGGACACCCTACGAGCAGTACTTC.

This chain connects TRBV25-1 to TRBJ1-1; no clear D gene. CDR3 length: 13 amino acids. The V gene's germline CDR1 is MGHDK and CDR2 SYGVNS. Trimming removed 8 bases at V and 2 bases at J, with 12 bases between. CDR3 DNA sequence: TGTGCCAGCGAGGGAACGTTAAACACTGAAGCTTTCTTT. This sequence encodes CASEGTLNTEAFF.